This paragraph covers one TCR beta chain sequence. The antigen remains unidentified. This sample was included in a study of cytomegalovirus exposure and HLA in healthy donors. This CDR3 has 15 residues. Germline V CDR1 and CDR2: MNHNY, SVGAGI (reference sequence). Trimming removed 7 bases from V and 7 bases from J, with 20 bases in between. The method was immunoSEQ multiplex PCR; TCRdb's version includes in-frame clones alone and lacks a portion of them. The sample holds under 250,000 clones, 75% to 95% seen once. Study observations and caveats: In vitro confirmation showed three CMV-associated chains to be CMV antigen specific. The study put around 180 TCR beta chains on its list as cytomegalovirus-associated.

The TCR comes from a woman aged 18-30 years in good health and CMV-seronegative. V gene TRBV6-6 combines with J gene TRBJ1-5; no clear D gene. Sequenced: PBMCs. The CDR3 region has the DNA TGTGCCAGCAAGGCCCTTTATCAATCGGGGCAGCCCCAGCATTTT. Residues: CASKALYQSGQPQHF.